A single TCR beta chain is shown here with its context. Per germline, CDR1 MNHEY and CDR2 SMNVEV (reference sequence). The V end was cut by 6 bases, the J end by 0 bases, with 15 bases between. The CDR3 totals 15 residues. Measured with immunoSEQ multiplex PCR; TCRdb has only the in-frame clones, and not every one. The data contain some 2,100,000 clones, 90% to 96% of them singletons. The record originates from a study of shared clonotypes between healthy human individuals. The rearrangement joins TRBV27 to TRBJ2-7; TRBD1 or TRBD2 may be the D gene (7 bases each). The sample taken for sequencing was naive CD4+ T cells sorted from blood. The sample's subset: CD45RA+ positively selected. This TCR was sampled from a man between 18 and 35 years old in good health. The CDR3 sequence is CASSPGGAFSYEQYF. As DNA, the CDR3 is TGTGCCAGCAGCCCAGGGGGGGCATTCTCCTACGAGCAGTACTTC.